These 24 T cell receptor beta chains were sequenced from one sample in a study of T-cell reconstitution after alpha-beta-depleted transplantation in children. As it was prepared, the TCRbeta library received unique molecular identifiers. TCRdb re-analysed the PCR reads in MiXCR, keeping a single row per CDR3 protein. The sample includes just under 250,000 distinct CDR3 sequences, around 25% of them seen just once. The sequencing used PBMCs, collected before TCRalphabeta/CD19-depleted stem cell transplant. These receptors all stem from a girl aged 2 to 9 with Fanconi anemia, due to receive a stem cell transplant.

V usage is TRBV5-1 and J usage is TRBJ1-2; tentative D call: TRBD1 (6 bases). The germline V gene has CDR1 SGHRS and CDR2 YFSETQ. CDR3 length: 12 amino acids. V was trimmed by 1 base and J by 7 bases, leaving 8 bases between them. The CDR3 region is CASSLTGSGYTF. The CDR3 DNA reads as TGCGCCAGCAGCTTGACAGGGTCTGGCTACACCTTC.

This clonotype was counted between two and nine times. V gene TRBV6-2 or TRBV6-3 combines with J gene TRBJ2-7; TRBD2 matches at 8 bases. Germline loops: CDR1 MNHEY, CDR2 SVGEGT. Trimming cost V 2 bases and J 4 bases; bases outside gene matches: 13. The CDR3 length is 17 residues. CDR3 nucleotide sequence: TGTGCCAGCAGTTACGTACCGGGAATAGCGGGAAGGTACGAGCAGTACTTC. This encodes CASSYVPGIAGRYEQYF.

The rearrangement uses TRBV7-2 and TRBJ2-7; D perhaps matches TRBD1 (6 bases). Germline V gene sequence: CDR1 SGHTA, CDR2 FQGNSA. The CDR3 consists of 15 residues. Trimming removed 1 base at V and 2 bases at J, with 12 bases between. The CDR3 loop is CASSLGFWGPYEQYF. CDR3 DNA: TGTGCCAGCAGCTTAGGCTTCTGGGGGCCCTACGAGCAGTACTTC. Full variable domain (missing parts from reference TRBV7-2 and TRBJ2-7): GAGVSQSPSNKVTEKGKDVELRCDPISGHTALYWYRQSLGQGLEFLIYFQGNSAPDKSGLPSDRFSAERTGGSVSTLTIQRTQQEDSAVYLCASSLGFWGPYEQYFGPGTRLTVT.

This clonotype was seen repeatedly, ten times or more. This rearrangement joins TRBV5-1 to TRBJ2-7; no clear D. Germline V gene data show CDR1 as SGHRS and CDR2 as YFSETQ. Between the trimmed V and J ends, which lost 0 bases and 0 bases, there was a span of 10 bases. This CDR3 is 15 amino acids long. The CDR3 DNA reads TGCGCCAGCAGCTTGGGTGGCAGCCTCTCCTACGAGCAGTACTTC. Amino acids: CASSLGGSLSYEQYF. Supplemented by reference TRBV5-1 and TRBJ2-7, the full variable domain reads KAGVTQTPRYLIKTRGQQVTLSCSPISGHRSVSWYQQTPGQGLQFLFEYFSETQRNKGNFPGRFSGRQFSNSRSEMNVSTLELGDSALYLCASSLGGSLSYEQYFGPGTRLTVT.

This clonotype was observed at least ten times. CDR3 nucleotide sequence: TGCAGCGTTGAGTCCCTGACAGGTGAGCAGTTCTTC. Protein sequence: CSVESLTGEQFF. The chain employs TRBV29-1 and TRBJ2-1, with D perhaps matching TRBD1 (6 bases). Germline V gene lookup returns CDR1 SQVTM and CDR2 ANQGSEA. The CDR3 contains 12 residues. V lost 3 bases and J lost 9, with 12 bases in between.

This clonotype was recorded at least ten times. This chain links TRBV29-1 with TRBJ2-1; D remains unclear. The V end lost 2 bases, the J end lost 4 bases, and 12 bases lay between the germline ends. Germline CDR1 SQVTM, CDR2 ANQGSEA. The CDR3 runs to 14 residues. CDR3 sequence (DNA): TGCAGCGTTGAATTCTCGGGCATGTACAATGAGCAGTTCTTC. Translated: CSVEFSGMYNEQFF.

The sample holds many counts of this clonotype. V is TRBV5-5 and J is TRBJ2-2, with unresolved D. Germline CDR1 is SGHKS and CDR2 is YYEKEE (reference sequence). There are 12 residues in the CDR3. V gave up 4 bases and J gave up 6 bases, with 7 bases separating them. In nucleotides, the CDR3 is TGTGCCAGCAGCCCGATTCCCGGGGAGCTGTTTTTT. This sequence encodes CASSPIPGELFF. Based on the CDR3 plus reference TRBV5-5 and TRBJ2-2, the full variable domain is DAGVTQSPTHLIKTRGQQVTLRCSPISGHKSVSWYQQVLGQGPQFIFQYYEKEERGRGNFPDRFSARQFPNYSSELNVNALLLGDSALYLCASSPIPGELFFGEGSRLTVL.

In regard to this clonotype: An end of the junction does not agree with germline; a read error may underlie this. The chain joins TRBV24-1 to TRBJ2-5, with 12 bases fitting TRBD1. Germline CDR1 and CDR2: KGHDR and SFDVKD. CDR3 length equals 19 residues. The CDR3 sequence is CATSLSGTGGPMSQETQYF. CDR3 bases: TGTGCAACCAGCCTCTCCGGGACAGGGGGCCCTATGAGCCAAGAGACCCAGTACTTC.

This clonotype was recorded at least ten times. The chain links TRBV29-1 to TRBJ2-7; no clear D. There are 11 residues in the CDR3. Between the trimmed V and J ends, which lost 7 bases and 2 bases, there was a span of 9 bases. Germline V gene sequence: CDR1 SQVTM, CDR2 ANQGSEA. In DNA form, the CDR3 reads TGCAGCGGGGGATCCACCTACGAGCAGTACTTC. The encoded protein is CSGGSTYEQYF.

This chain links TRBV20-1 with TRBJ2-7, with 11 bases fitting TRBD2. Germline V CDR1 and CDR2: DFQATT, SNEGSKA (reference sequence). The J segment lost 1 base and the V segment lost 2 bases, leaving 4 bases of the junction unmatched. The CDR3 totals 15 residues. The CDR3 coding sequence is TGCAGTGCTAGACTAGCGGGAGGTATTTCCTACGAGCAGTACTTC. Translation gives CSARLAGGISYEQYF.

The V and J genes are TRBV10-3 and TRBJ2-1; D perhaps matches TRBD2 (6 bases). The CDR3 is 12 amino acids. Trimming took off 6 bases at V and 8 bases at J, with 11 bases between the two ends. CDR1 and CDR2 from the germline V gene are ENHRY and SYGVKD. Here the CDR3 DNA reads TGTGCCATCAGAGAGGCTAGCGATGAGCAGTTCTTC. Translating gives CAIREASDEQFF.

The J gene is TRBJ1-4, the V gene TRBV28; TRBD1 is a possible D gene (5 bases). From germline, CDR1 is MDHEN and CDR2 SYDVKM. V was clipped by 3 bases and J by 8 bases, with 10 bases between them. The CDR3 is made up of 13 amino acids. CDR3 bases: TGTGCCAGCAGTTTGGGGGGACCCGAAAAACTGTTTTTT. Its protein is CASSLGGPEKLFF.

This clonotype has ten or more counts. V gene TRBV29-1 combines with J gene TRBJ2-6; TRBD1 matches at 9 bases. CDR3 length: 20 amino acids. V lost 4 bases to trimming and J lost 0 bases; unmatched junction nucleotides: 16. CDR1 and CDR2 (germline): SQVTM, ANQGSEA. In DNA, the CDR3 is TGCAGCGTTGTCTCCTCGGGGGGACAGGGCATTAGCTCTGGGGCCAACGTCCTGACTTTC. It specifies CSVVSSGGQGISSGANVLTF.

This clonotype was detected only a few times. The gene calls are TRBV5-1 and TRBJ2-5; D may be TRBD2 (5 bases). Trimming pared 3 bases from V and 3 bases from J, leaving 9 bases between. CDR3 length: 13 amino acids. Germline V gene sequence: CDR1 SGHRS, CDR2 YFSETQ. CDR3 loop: CASSSDFEETQYF. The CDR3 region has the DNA TGCGCCAGCAGCTCGGACTTTGAAGAGACCCAGTACTTC.

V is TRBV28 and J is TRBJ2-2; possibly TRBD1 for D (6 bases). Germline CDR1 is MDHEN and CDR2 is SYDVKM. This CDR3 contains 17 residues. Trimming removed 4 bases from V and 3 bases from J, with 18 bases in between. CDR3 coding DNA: TGTGCCAGCAGTTCGCCCGGGACAACCGGCGACACCGGGGAGCTGTTTTTT. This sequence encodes CASSSPGTTGDTGELFF.

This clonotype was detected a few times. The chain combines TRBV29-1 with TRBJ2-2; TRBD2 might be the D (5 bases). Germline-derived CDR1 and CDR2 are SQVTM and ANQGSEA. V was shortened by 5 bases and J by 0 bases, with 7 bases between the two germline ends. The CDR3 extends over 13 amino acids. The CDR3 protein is CSVRTSNTGELFF. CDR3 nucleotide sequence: TGCAGCGTTAGGACTTCGAACACCGGGGAGCTGTTTTTT.

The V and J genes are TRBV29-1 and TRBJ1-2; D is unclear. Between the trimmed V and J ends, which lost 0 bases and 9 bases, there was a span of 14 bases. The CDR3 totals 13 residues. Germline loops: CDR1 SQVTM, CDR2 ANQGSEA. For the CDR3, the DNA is TGCAGCGTTGAAGATCGCCCGTATACAAGCTACACCTTC. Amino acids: CSVEDRPYTSYTF.

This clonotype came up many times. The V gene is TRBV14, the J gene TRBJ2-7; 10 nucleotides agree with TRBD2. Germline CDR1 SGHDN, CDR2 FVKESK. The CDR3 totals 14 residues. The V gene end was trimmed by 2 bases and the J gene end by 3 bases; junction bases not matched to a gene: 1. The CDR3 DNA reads TGTGCCAGCAGCCAATGGACTAGCGGCTACGAGCAGTACTTC. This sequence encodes CASSQWTSGYEQYF.

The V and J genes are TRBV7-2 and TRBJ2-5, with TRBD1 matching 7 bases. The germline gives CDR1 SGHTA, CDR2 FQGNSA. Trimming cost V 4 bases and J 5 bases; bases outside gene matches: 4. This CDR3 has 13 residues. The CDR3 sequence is CASSYRGWETQYF. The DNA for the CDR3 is TGTGCCAGCAGCTACAGGGGTTGGGAGACCCAGTACTTC.

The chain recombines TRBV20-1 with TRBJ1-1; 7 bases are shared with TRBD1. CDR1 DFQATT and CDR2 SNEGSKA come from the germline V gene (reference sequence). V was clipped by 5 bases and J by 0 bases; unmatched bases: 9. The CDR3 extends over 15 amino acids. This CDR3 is CSAYRGLLMNTEAFF. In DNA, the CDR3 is TGCAGTGCTTACAGGGGACTCCTCATGAACACTGAAGCTTTCTTT.

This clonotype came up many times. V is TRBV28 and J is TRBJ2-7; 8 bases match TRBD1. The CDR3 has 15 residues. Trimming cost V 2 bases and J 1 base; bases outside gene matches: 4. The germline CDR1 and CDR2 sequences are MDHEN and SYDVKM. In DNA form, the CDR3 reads TGTGCCAGCAGTTTACAGGGGGCTCGATCCTACGAGCAGTACTTC. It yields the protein CASSLQGARSYEQYF.

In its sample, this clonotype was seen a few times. The CDR3 DNA follows: TGCAGTGCTAGCCTGGCGGGGGGCATCAATGAGCAGTTCTTC. Translating it yields CSASLAGGINEQFF. The chain has TRBV20-1 and TRBJ2-1; 8 bases map to TRBD2. This CDR3 region has 14 residues. Germline assignment: CDR1 DFQATT and CDR2 SNEGSKA (reference sequence). V lost 3 bases to trimming and J lost 6 bases; unmatched junction nucleotides: 7.

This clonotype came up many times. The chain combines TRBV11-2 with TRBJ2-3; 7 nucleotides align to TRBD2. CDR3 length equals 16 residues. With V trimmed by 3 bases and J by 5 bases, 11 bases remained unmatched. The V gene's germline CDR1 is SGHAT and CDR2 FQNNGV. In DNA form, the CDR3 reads TGTGCCAGCAGCTTGGTGACGGGAGGCCGGGGAGATACGCAGTATTTT. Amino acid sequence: CASSLVTGGRGDTQYF.

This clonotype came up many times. The CDR3 sequence is CASSYRGPEKLFF. In DNA, the CDR3 is TGTGCCAGCAGTTACAGGGGGCCTGAAAAACTGTTTTTT. J is TRBJ1-4 and V is TRBV6-6, with TRBD1 matching 7 bases. The CDR3 runs to 13 residues. The V and J ends lost 2 bases and 7 bases, in that order; junction bases with no gene match: 1. Germline CDR1 reads MNHNY; CDR2 reads SVGAGI (reference sequence).